This T cell receptor beta chain was sequenced during a study of blood T cell repertoires in COVID-19. For the study at large: Spain, Italy and the United States supplied samples that represented acute and convalescent COVID-19.

CDR3 size: 13 residues. V dropped 6 bases and J dropped 2 bases, with 11 bases sitting between them. Germline values: CDR1 SNHLY, CDR2 FYNNEI. TCRdb's table, derived via immunoSEQ multiplex PCR, lists solely in-frame clones and lacks some. This table has roughly 300,000 clones, just over 90% appearing once. The sample consisted of peripheral blood. V is TRBV2 and J is TRBJ2-7, with D possibly matching TRBD2 (6 bases). This clonotype originated in a woman aged 30 to 39 with COVID-19, enrolled during active disease. The CDR3 DNA is TGTGCCAGCAGGGCGGGGCCCACCTACGAGCAGTACTTC. It is translated as CASRAGPTYEQYF.